The 14 T cell receptor beta chains reported below all come from one sample, sequenced in a study of CD8 T cells in ankylosing spondylitis (dated by TCRdb to 2017 to 2019). Library preparation employed 5' RACE. The reads were generated on an Illumina HiSeq 2500. TCRdb's own reprocessing of the public reads used fastp at Q25 and MiXCR and kept productive beta chains. CDR3 protein duplicates are merged, each entry listing the most common genes and DNA. The sample includes approximately 100,000 distinct CDR3 sequences, with roughly 8.3% observed a single time. The leading ten clones occupy 8.5% to 10% of the sample. The sample comprised blood, either unsorted or a sorted T cell fraction (not recorded which). The receptors come from a male donor with ankylosing spondylitis or in good health (not recorded which).

This chain connects TRBV11-2 to TRBJ1-2, with 7 bases aligning to TRBD1. Germline CDR1 reads SGHAT; CDR2 reads FQNNGV. V lost 5 bases, J lost 7 bases, and 16 bases stayed unmatched. This CDR3 spans 16 amino acids. The CDR3 spells CASSQGRITQGGGYTF. For the CDR3, the DNA is TGTGCCAGCAGCCAAGGGCGGATTACCCAGGGGGGTGGCTACACCTTC.

This clonotype was picked up many times. The J gene is TRBJ2-3, the V gene TRBV2; D unclear. Germline V gene sequence: CDR1 SNHLY, CDR2 FYNNEI. V lost 7 bases and J lost 5, with 7 bases in between. The CDR3 consists of 11 residues. The CDR3 sequence is CASTQEDTQYF. CDR3 DNA sequence: TGTGCCAGCACCCAGGAAGATACGCAGTATTTT.

This clonotype was observed at least ten times. The CDR3 region has the DNA TGTGCCAGCGGTCCGAGCTCCTACAATGAGCAGTTCTTC. This sequence encodes CASGPSSYNEQFF. The V call is TRBV2, the J call TRBJ2-1, with D uncertain. Germline V gene sequence: CDR1 SNHLY, CDR2 FYNNEI. Trimming removed 8 bases from V and 0 bases from J, with 8 bases in between. The CDR3 loop spans 13 amino acids.

This clonotype was counted at least ten times. The gene calls are TRBV7-8 and TRBJ1-1, with D uncertain. The ends were cut back, 6 bases at V and 1 base at J, with 3 bases in the middle. The CDR3 runs to 11 residues. CDR1 and CDR2 from the germline V gene are SGHVS and FQNEAQ. CDR3 loop: CASRKNTEAFF. The CDR3 DNA is TGTGCCAGCAGAAAGAACACTGAAGCTTTCTTT.

This clonotype has more than one count but fewer than ten. The V and J genes are TRBV20-1 and TRBJ2-7, with 7 bases identical to TRBD1. The V and J ends lost 0 bases and 6 bases, in that order; junction bases with no gene match: 8. Germline values: CDR1 DFQATT, CDR2 SNEGSKA (reference sequence). The CDR3 runs to 14 residues. Here the CDR3 DNA reads TGCAGTGCTAGAGATGCGAAGGGGGCGAGCGAGCAGTACTTC. It encodes CSARDAKGASEQYF.

This clonotype was observed at least ten times. V gene TRBV29-1 combines with J gene TRBJ1-5; 11 bases are shared with TRBD1. V was pared by 6 bases and J by 4 bases, with 2 bases of the junction left unmatched. The CDR3 is made up of 13 amino acids. Germline V CDR1 and CDR2: SQVTM, ANQGSEA. The CDR3 DNA sequence: TGCAGCGTGGGGGACAGGGGGAATCAGCCCCAGCATTTT. This gives the protein CSVGDRGNQPQHF. The whole variable domain, filled in from reference TRBV29-1 and TRBJ1-5, reads SAVISQKPSRDICQRGTSLTIQCQVDSQVTMMFWYRQQPGQSLTLIATANQGSEATYESGFVIDKFPISRPNLTFSTLTVSNMSPEDSSIYLCSVGDRGNQPQHFGDGTRLSIL.

The table lists this clonotype with many counts. The rearrangement joins TRBV20-1 to TRBJ1-4, with D possibly being TRBD1 (5 bases). Trimming left V 5 bases short and J 4 bases short, with 11 bases between. In germline, CDR1 is DFQATT, CDR2 SNEGSKA (reference sequence). CDR3 length: 13 amino acids. CDR3 residues: CSAQGTVNEKLFF. CDR3 DNA: TGCAGTGCTCAAGGGACTGTTAATGAAAAACTGTTTTTT.

This clonotype was detected ten times or more. V gene TRBV12-5 combines with J gene TRBJ2-5; 7 bases align to TRBD2. The V gene end was trimmed by 4 bases and the J gene end by 3 bases; junction bases not matched to a gene: 2. The CDR3 is 13 amino acids. Per the germline V gene, CDR1 is LGHNT and CDR2 is FRNRAP. This CDR3 reads CASGSSGEETQYF. CDR3 bases: TGTGCTAGTGGTTCTAGCGGAGAAGAGACCCAGTACTTC.

This clonotype has ten or more counts. This may stem from a read error, because a much larger clone lies one nucleotide away. The chain carries TRBV15 and TRBJ2-3, with 8 nucleotides matching TRBD1. The CDR3 runs to 14 residues. In germline, CDR1 is LNHNV, CDR2 YYDKDF (reference sequence). Germline trimming cut 5 bases from V and 1 base from J; bases unmatched to any gene: 2. DNA for the CDR3: TGTGCCACCAGCTTGGACAGGGGCACAGATACGCAGTATTTT. Amino acid sequence: CATSLDRGTDTQYF. Looking up the rest from reference TRBV15 and TRBJ2-3 gives the full variable domain: DAMVIQNPRYQVTQFGKPVTLSCSQTLNHNVMYWYQQKSSQAPKLLFHYYDKDFNNEADTPDNFQSRRPNTSFCFLDIRSPGLGDTAMYLCATSLDRGTDTQYFGPGTRLTVL.

The chain carries TRBV4-2 and TRBJ2-1; the D gene is possibly TRBD2 (5 bases). The CDR3 totals 14 residues. Trimming took 4 bases from V and 8 from J, leaving 15 bases between them. Germline loops: CDR1 LGHNA, CDR2 YNFKEQ. The CDR3 spells CASSLRRLADEQFF. The CDR3 DNA reads TGTGCCAGCAGCCTGAGGAGGCTAGCCGATGAGCAGTTCTTC.

This clonotype has more than one count but fewer than ten. This sequence joins TRBV7-9 and TRBJ1-2; possible D gene TRBD1, 6 bases. The CDR3 consists of 14 residues. Per the germline V gene, CDR1 is SEHNR and CDR2 is FQNEAQ (reference sequence). V lost 0 bases and J lost 8, with 13 bases in between. For the CDR3, the DNA is TGTGCCAGCAGCTTAGCGGAGGGGGTTTCAGGCTACACCTTC. It yields the protein CASSLAEGVSGYTF.

The rearrangement joins TRBV10-3 to TRBJ1-5; 9 bases are shared with TRBD1. This CDR3 region has 13 residues. Looked up from germline, CDR1 is ENHRY and CDR2 is SYGVKD. Losses at the gene ends were 10 bases for V and 6 bases for J; bases not matched to a gene: 7. CDR3 DNA: TGTGCCACGTCCGGGACAGGGTCTCAGCCCCAGCATTTT. This gives the protein CATSGTGSQPQHF.

This clonotype has a count of ten or more. V and J are TRBV12-3 or TRBV12-4 and TRBJ2-7, with 7 bases aligning to TRBD1. The length of the CDR3 is 14 residues. Unmatched junction bases numbered 14, after V lost 8 bases and J lost 7 bases. This CDR3 reads CASGRQGSSGEQYF. CDR3 nucleotide sequence: TGTGCCAGCGGTAGACAGGGTTCCTCGGGGGAGCAGTACTTC.

This clonotype was observed at least ten times. The chain is built from TRBV27 and TRBJ2-1, with 10 nucleotides matching TRBD1. The germline CDR1 and CDR2 sequences are MNHEY and SMNVEV (reference sequence). The CDR3 length is 15 residues. The trim removed 6 bases at V and 8 bases at J, leaving 10 bases unmatched. This CDR3 reads CASRLDRGVDHEQFF. The CDR3 DNA reads TGTGCCAGCAGGTTGGACAGGGGGGTTGACCATGAGCAGTTCTTC.